This TCR beta chain stems from a study of a mutant IDH1 vaccine in newly diagnosed glioma. Sample time point: baseline, week 1 (first vaccination visit). Treatment reported: pre-vaccination baseline after standard-of-care therapy. Only in-frame clones appear in the TCRdb table, and some are missing; sequencing was by immunoSEQ multiplex PCR. The repertoire consists of roughly 38,000 clones, with around nine tenths occurring once and the leading ten covering about 18%. V was pared by 0 bases and J by 2 bases, with 3 bases of the junction left unmatched. The CDR3 consists of 16 residues. Germline CDR1 SGDLS, CDR2 YYNGEE.

The chain has TRBV9 and TRBJ2-1; 9 positions match TRBD2. This receptor was identified in a man between 18 and 35 years old with glioma. The sample consisted of PBMCs, taken from a glioma patient treated with radiotherapy, temozolomide or both. Written as DNA, the CDR3 is TGTGCCAGCAGCGTAGTGGCTAGCGGGACCTACAATGAGCAGTTCTTC. It is translated as CASSVVASGTYNEQFF.